The 17 T cell receptor beta chains in this list originate from one sample, sequenced in a study of beta chain features in type 1 diabetes. Reverse transcribing all isolated RNA meant expressed TCRB transcripts were sequenced. Measured with immunoSEQ multiplex PCR; TCRdb has only the in-frame clones, and not every one. This table holds 450,000 to 600,000 clones, approximately 28% found once. Sequencing was done on a sample of naive CD4+ T cells from blood. These receptors were collected from a young man in good health.

The sample holds a few counts of this clone. Different DNA sequences within this sample yield the same CDR3. This chain joins TRBV5-1 and TRBJ2-5; TRBD1 matches at 10 bases. CDR1 is SGHRS, CDR2 YFSETQ, per germline. V dropped 4 bases and J dropped 3; count of bases not matched to a gene: 3. The CDR3 has 14 residues. DNA of the CDR3: TGCGCCAGCAGCCCTGGGACAGGGGAAGAGACCCAGTACTTC. Translation: CASSPGTGEETQYF.

The rearrangement joins TRBV28 to TRBJ2-3; 8 nucleotides align to TRBD1. The V and J ends lost 5 bases and 14 bases, in that order; junction bases with no gene match: 9. This CDR3 contains 12 residues. Germline CDR1 MDHEN, CDR2 SYDVKM. CDR3 sequence reads: CASSPLRDRPYF. The CDR3 DNA follows: TGTGCCAGCAGTCCCCTCCGGGACAGGCCGTATTTT.

This clone has more than one count but fewer than ten. J is TRBJ1-2 and V is TRBV30; D gene unclear. The CDR3 extends over 17 amino acids. Trimming stripped 2 bases from V and 2 bases from J, with 21 bases between. The V gene's germline CDR1 is GTSNPN and CDR2 SVGIG (reference sequence). CDR3 DNA sequence: TGTGCCTGGAGTCCACCCGCTCACGGCAGGCCCAACTATGGCTACACCTTC. Amino acid sequence: CAWSPPAHGRPNYGYTF.

This clone was found a few times. The chain links TRBV7-4 to TRBJ2-5; D might be TRBD1 (6 bases). Looked up from germline, CDR1 is SGHVT and CDR2 is SQSDAQ. The CDR3 extends over 17 amino acids. V was shortened by 5 bases and J by 0 bases, with 19 bases between the two germline ends. The CDR3 nucleotides are TGTGCCAGCAGCCCGCACCGCCTCTGGGGGCACCAAGAGACCCAGTACTTC. Amino acids: CASSPHRLWGHQETQYF.

The genes are TRBV7-2 and TRBJ2-7; the D is unclear. CDR3 length: 12 residues. The germline gives CDR1 SGHTA, CDR2 FQGNSA. The CDR3 nucleotides are TGTGGGCGTTTGGCCTACCGCGCCGAGCAGTACTTC. Protein: CGRLAYRAEQYF.

A few counts support this clone. This chain uses TRBV9 with TRBJ2-7; D assignment may be TRBD1 or TRBD2 (5 bases each). From germline, CDR1 is SGDLS and CDR2 YYNGEE. V was shortened by 4 bases and J by 2 bases, with 13 bases between the two germline ends. The CDR3 is made up of 14 amino acids. CDR3 DNA: TGTGCCAGCAGCCCGGGGCCGAACCCCTACGAGCAGTACTTC. Its translation is CASSPGPNPYEQYF.

The chain has TRBV4-1 and TRBJ2-7; 9 positions agree with TRBD1. The CDR3 is 14 amino acids. With 5 bases clipped from V and 4 bases from J, the junction kept 6 bases outside the gene matches. The germline V gene has CDR1 MGHRA and CDR2 YSYEKL. The CDR3 sequence: CASSSPGQGYEQYF. The CDR3 region has the DNA TGCGCCAGCAGCTCCCCGGGACAGGGTTACGAGCAGTACTTC.

V usage is TRBV7-9 and J usage is TRBJ2-3; D is ambiguous. CDR3 size: 13 residues. Trimming removed 3 bases at V and 2 bases at J, with 6 bases between. In germline, CDR1 is SEHNR, CDR2 FQNEAQ (reference sequence). CDR3 protein: CASSFSYTDTQYF. The DNA of the CDR3 is TGTGCCAGCAGCTTCTCTTACACAGATACGCAGTATTTT.

This clone was counted a few times. The chain is built from TRBV7-9 and TRBJ1-2; D remains unclear. V lost 3 bases and J lost 2, with 7 bases in between. The CDR3 covers 13 residues. Germline CDR1 reads SEHNR; CDR2 reads FQNEAQ (reference sequence). CDR3 DNA sequence: TGTGCCAGCAGCTTTGACAAGAACTATGGCTACACCTTC. It yields the protein CASSFDKNYGYTF.

CDR3 nucleotide sequence: TGTGCCACCAGCACCGGGACTAGCGGGAGGGCCTGGGGGACGGATACGCAGTATTTT. Translation: CATSTGTSGRAWGTDTQYF. V gene TRBV15 combines with J gene TRBJ2-3; 16 positions match TRBD2. Germline CDR1 reads LNHNV; CDR2 reads YYDKDF (reference sequence). After removal of 4 bases from V and 6 bases from J, the junction contained 13 bases not matched to a gene. The CDR3 runs 19 residues.

The chain carries TRBV30 and TRBJ1-3; D possibly corresponds to TRBD1 (5 bases). V was clipped by 1 base and J by 0 bases, with 7 bases between them. The CDR3 has 14 amino acids. CDR1 is GTSNPN, CDR2 SVGIG, per germline (reference sequence). CDR3 nucleotide sequence: TGTGCCTGGAGTGAAGGGACCTCTGGAAACACCATATATTTT. Translated, it gives CAWSEGTSGNTIYF.

This clone was detected a few times. The genes are TRBV21-1 and TRBJ2-2; whether TRBD2, the table's D call, matches the DNA was not checked. TRBV21-1 is a known pseudogene. This CDR3 has 15 amino acids. The DNA for the CDR3 is TGTGCCAGCAGCAAAGGAGTTAGCTACACCGGGGAGCTGTTTTTT. It is translated as CASSKGVSYTGELFF.

The J gene is TRBJ2-3, the V gene TRBV9; no firm D call. Trimming took 2 bases from V and 5 from J, leaving 12 bases between them. The CDR3 length is 14 residues. The germline CDR1 and CDR2 sequences are SGDLS and YYNGEE. The CDR3 spells CASSVDRTGDTQYF. The CDR3, as DNA: TGTGCCAGCAGCGTCGACCGCACGGGAGATACGCAGTATTTT.

V usage is TRBV10-3 and J usage is TRBJ2-7, with a possible D match to TRBD1 (5 bases). Trimming cost V 6 bases and J 9 bases, with 18 bases left between them. CDR1 is ENHRY and CDR2 is SYGVKD in the germline V gene. This CDR3 has 13 residues. CDR3 region: CAIRARDRPLQYF. The DNA of the CDR3 is TGTGCCATCAGAGCACGCGACAGACCCCTGCAGTACTTC.

The chain links TRBV4-1 to TRBJ2-7, with TRBD2 as a possible D gene (6 bases). V lost 1 base and J lost 5, with 12 bases in between. Germline V gene data show CDR1 as MGHRA and CDR2 as YSYEKL. The CDR3 sequence is 14 residues long. The CDR3 protein is CASSQGDSRDEQYF. CDR3 DNA: TGCGCCAGCAGCCAAGGGGACTCCAGAGACGAGCAGTACTTC.

In this sample, this clone turned up a few times. The V gene is TRBV5-6, the J gene TRBJ2-7, with D hard to call. The germline V and J ends were trimmed by 2 bases and 4 bases, with 10 bases remaining between them. From germline, CDR1 is SGHDT and CDR2 YYEEEE. This CDR3 region has 13 residues. The CDR3: CASSLSGRYEQYF. The CDR3 DNA is TGTGCCAGCAGCTTAAGTGGCCGTTACGAGCAGTACTTC.

This clone was observed once. This sequence joins TRBV5-1 and TRBJ2-1; TRBD2 matches 9 bases. Germline V gene sequence: CDR1 SGHRS, CDR2 YFSETQ. V shed 0 bases and J 0 bases; nucleotides not matched to a gene: 19. CDR3 length: 22 residues. CDR3 protein: CASSLVHSAGGPTATSYNEQFF. CDR3 DNA sequence: TGCGCCAGCAGCTTGGTTCACAGTGCGGGAGGGCCGACCGCCACCTCCTACAATGAGCAGTTCTTC.